A selection of T cell receptor beta chains follows, all from one sample in a study of shared T cell receptors in the human thymus. This table comes from immunoSEQ multiplex PCR, and its TCRdb copy is limited to in-frame clones, with some not included. Seen here are hundreds of thousands of clones, 75% to 85% observed once, and the top ten hold 0.01% to 0.015%. The sample was also linked to a second study, of human thymus T cells.

Sequenced sample: thymocytes. The receptor set was obtained from a boy younger than two with a congenital heart defect. The CDR3 runs from the conserved cysteine through the conserved F or W. A D gene is named only where the DNA matches it firmly. Not all rows give a size; the values are once, few, many and, for expanded clones, a class.

>TRBJ2-2|TRBV9|.|few
TGTGCCAGCAGCGCCCCTAGTGCCAGCGGACACACCGGGGAGCTGTTTTTT
CASSAPSASGHTGELFF
>TRBJ2-3|TRBV4-1|.|.
TGCGCCAGCAGCCTCAACCCCAGGGGTACGCAGTATTTT
CASSLNPRGTQYF
>TRBJ1-3|TRBV6-5|.|few
TGTGCCAGCATATCTGGAAACACCATATATTTT
CASISGNTIYF
>TRBJ2-1|TRBV28|TRBD2|.
TGTGCCAGCAGCCCCCTTCAAAGGGCGGGGGATTACAATGAGCAGTTCTTC
CASSPLQRAGDYNEQFF
>TRBJ2-5|TRBV4-3|.|once
TGCGCCAGCAGCCAAGCGTGGCAGGGTTTGGAGACCCAGTACTTC
CASSQAWQGLETQYF
>TRBJ1-5|TRBV12-5|.|once
TGTGCTAGTGGATCTGGGGGGGGGCTATTCGATCAGCCCCAGCATTTT
CASGSGGGLFDQPQHF
>TRBJ1-1|TRBV30|.|few
TGTGCCTGGAGTAGCAGGGGAATGAACACTGAAGCTTTCTTT
CAWSSRGMNTEAFF
>TRBJ2-2|TRBV4-3|.|.
TGCGCCAGCAGCCAAGATAGGCCTAGGGGGAACACCGGGGAGCTGTTTTTT
CASSQDRPRGNTGELFF
>TRBJ2-7|TRBV7-8|TRBD2|.
TGTGCCAGCAGCCCTAGGGGCCTAGCGGGCTACTACGAGCAGTACTTC
CASSPRGLAGYYEQYF
>TRBJ2-7|TRBV28|.|.
TGTGCCAGCAGTCCTAGTGGGTACGAGCAGTACTTC
CASSPSGYEQYF
>TRBJ1-1|TRBV15|TRBD1|.
TGTGCCACCAGCAGGGAGGAGGCAGGGGGCCTAGTCACTGAAGCTTTCTTT
CATSREEAGGLVTEAFF